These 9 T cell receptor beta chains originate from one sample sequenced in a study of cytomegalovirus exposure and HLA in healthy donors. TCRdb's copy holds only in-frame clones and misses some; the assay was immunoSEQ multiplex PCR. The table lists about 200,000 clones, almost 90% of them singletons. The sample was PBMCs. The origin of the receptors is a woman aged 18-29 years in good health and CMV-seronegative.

CDR3 sequence reads: CASSLIRAEKLFF. CDR3 DNA: TGTGCCAGCAGTTTGATCAGGGCCGAAAAACTGTTTTTT. This chain joins TRBV28 and TRBJ1-4, with a tentative D call TRBD1 (5 bases). Trimming removed 3 bases from V and 8 bases from J, with 10 bases in between. The CDR3 runs 13 residues. CDR1 and CDR2 (germline): MDHEN, SYDVKM.

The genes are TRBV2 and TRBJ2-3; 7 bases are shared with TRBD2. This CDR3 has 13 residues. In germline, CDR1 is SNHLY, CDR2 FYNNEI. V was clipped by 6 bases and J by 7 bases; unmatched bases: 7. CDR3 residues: CASRTGLRNTQYF. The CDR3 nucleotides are TGTGCCAGCAGGACGGGACTAAGGAATACGCAGTATTTT.

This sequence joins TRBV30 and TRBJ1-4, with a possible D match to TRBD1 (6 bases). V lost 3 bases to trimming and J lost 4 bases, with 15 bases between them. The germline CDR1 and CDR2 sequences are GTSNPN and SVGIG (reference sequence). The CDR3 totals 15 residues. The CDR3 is CAWSAPGQYNEKLFF. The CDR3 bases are TGTGCCTGGAGCGCTCCAGGACAGTATAATGAAAAACTGTTTTTT. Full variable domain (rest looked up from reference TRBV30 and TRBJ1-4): SQTIHQWPATLVQPVGSPLSLECTVEGTSNPNLYWYRQAAGRGLQLLFYSVGIGQISSEVPQNLSASRPQDRQFILSSKKLLLSDSGFYLCAWSAPGQYNEKLFFGSGTQLSVL.

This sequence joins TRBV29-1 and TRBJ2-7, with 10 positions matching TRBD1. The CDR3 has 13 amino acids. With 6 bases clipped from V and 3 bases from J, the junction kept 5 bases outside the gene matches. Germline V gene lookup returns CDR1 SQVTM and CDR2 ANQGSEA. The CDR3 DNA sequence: TGCAGCGTCGCATGGACAGGGGGCTACGAGCAGTACTTC. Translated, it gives CSVAWTGGYEQYF.

The CDR3 loop reads CASSEQGNTEAFF. CDR3 coding DNA: TGTGCCAGCAGTGAACAGGGGAACACTGAAGCTTTCTTT. This chain joins TRBV6-1 and TRBJ1-1; weak D call: TRBD1 (5 bases). The CDR3 is 13 amino acids. V was cut by 2 bases and J by 1 base, with 5 bases left in between. Germline loops: CDR1 MNHNS, CDR2 SASEGT.

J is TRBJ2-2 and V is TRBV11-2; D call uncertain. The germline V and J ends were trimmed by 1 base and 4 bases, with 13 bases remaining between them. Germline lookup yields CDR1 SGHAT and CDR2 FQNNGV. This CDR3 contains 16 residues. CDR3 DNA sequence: TGTGCCAGCAGCTTAGGGATCGTAGGCGGCACCGGGGAGCTGTTTTTT. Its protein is CASSLGIVGGTGELFF.

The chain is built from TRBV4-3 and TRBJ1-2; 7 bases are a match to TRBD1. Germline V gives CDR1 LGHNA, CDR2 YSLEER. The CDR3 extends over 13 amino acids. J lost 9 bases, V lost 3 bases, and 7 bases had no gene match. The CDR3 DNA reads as TGCGCCAGCAGCCAGCTACAGGGGATTCGCTACACCTTC. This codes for CASSQLQGIRYTF.

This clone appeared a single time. DNA of the CDR3: TGTGCCAGCTTGGACAGGTCTAAATACGAGCAGTACTTC. Its translation is CASLDRSKYEQYF. The rearrangement uses TRBV6-6 and TRBJ2-7; TRBD1 agrees at 7 bases. Trimming cost V 8 bases and J 4 bases; bases outside gene matches: 8. Germline CDR1 reads MNHNY; CDR2 reads SVGAGI (reference sequence). The CDR3 is 13 residues long.

CDR3 residues: CASSLVQGTQETQYF. The CDR3, as DNA: TGTGCCAGCAGCTTGGTCCAGGGGACCCAAGAGACCCAGTACTTC. The rearrangement joins TRBV5-4 to TRBJ2-5; possibly TRBD1 for D (6 bases). CDR3 size: 15 residues. Trimming took off 0 bases at V and 1 base at J, with 10 bases between the two ends. CDR1 and CDR2 from the germline V gene are SGHNT and YYREEE (reference sequence).